Listed below are T cell receptor beta chains from one sample, sequenced in a study of regulatory T cells in long-lasting Graves disease. TCRdb analysed the multiplex PCR reads with MiXCR anew, one entry per CDR3 protein. This sample yields about 430,000 distinct CDR3 sequences, of which 15% are seen a single time; 7.8% belongs to the top ten. A further study also used this sample, focusing on T cells in Graves' hyperthyroidism and ophthalmopathy.

The input for sequencing was peripheral blood mononuclear cells (PBMCs), taken at new diagnosis, from a patient treated with antithyroid drugs. These receptors came from a woman aged 40 to 50 with Graves disease. The CDR3 runs from the conserved cysteine through the conserved F or W. Each record gives: J gene, V gene, CDR3 length, clone size, D gene, CDR3 DNA, CDR3 protein. The D gene is left open where the match is weak. The size of a clone is reported for some rows only, either as once, few or many, or as a class for expanded clones.

TRBJ1-5	TRBV19	15	many	NA	TGTGCCAGTAGAACTGGGACATCAAACAATCAGCCCCAGCATTTT	CASRTGTSNNQPQHF
TRBJ2-3	TRBV11-3	16	NA	TRBD2	TGTGCCAGCAGCGCCCGACTAGCGGGAGTTGGAGATACGCAGTATTTT	CASSARLAGVGDTQYF
TRBJ2-7	TRBV5-1	12	many	NA	TGCGCCAGCAGCTTGCGATTGAACGAGCAGTACTTC	CASSLRLNEQYF
TRBJ2-1	TRBV12-3/TRBV12-4	19	many	TRBD2	TGTGCCAGCAGTTTAGGACTAGCGGGAGGCCTAAGCTCCTACAATGAGCAGTTCTTC	CASSLGLAGGLSSYNEQFF
TRBJ2-5	TRBV5-5	16	NA	NA	TGTGCCAGCAGCTTGGGTTTTGGGAGTAGAGGGGAGACCCAGTACTTC	CASSLGFGSRGETQYF
TRBJ2-1	TRBV28	15	many	NA	TGTGCCAGCGTCTCTAGTCGGGGAGGCTACAATGAGCAGTTCTTC	CASVSSRGGYNEQFF
TRBJ2-5	TRBV28	17	many	TRBD2	TGTGCCAGCAGTTTGCTTGGGACTAGCGGGTACCAAGAGACCCAGTACTTC	CASSLLGTSGYQETQYF
TRBJ1-2	TRBV29-1	13	many	NA	TGCAGCGTTGCCTCGGGGGGCGACTATGGCTACACCTTC	CSVASGGDYGYTF
TRBJ2-5	TRBV28	13	many	NA	TGTGCCAGCAGTTTCGCCTGGGAAGAGACCCAGTACTTC	CASSFAWEETQYF
TRBJ2-3	TRBV11-3	15	many	TRBD1	TGTGCCAGCAGGAAGGGACAGGGTTACACAGATACGCAGTATTTT	CASRKGQGYTDTQYF
TRBJ2-7	TRBV5-1	15	many	TRBD2	TGCGCCAGCAGCCGCCCCGGGACTACCACCTACGAGCAGTACTTC	CASSRPGTTTYEQYF